Listed here is a single T cell receptor (beta chain). The target antigen is unknown. This table comes from immunoSEQ multiplex PCR, and its TCRdb copy is limited to in-frame clones, with some not included. The table includes about 130,000 clones, approximately 86% detected once. Healthy donors had no documented immune events, such as infections, while sampled. This specimen comes from a study of identifying expanded T cells in peripheral blood. Whole-study results and caveats: Variance in clone template counts between roughly 2-week samples significantly increased with total template count across all healthy donors. Over approximately two and four weeks, about 17 and 20 clones changed, versus approximately 1.2 between replicates.

This CDR3 is built from 14 residues. V was clipped by 6 bases and J by 5 bases; unmatched bases: 4. In germline, CDR1 is SNHLY, CDR2 FYNNEI. The receptor was isolated from a person between 18 and 75 years old in good health. This rearrangement joins TRBV2 to TRBJ2-1; 10 nucleotides agree with TRBD1. Sequencing used blood. CDR3 in amino acids: CASRDRGKDNEQFF. The CDR3 coding sequence is TGTGCCAGCAGGGACAGGGGGAAGGACAATGAGCAGTTCTTC.